Below, 9 T cell receptor beta chains from the same sample are listed, as sequenced in a study of cytomegalovirus exposure and HLA in healthy donors. The PCR used 60 Vbeta and 13 Jbeta primers. Assay used: immunoSEQ multiplex PCR; TCRdb lists only in-frame clones, some missing. The repertoire holds about 130,000 clones, with roughly three quarters as singletons. The source material was PBMCs. The receptors were sampled from a man aged 30 to 39 in good health and CMV-seronegative.

The V call is TRBV5-4, the J call TRBJ2-1; D is perhaps TRBD2 (6 bases). Per germline, CDR1 SGHNT and CDR2 YYREEE (reference sequence). CDR3 length: 15 amino acids. Trimming pared 2 bases from V and 8 bases from J, leaving 17 bases between. The CDR3 DNA is TGTGCCAGCAGCTTCCGGGACTCTAAGACCTATGAGCAGTTCTTC. This codes for CASSFRDSKTYEQFF. Full variable domain (remainder filled in from reference TRBV5-4 and TRBJ2-1): ETGVTQSPTHLIKTRGQQVTLRCSSQSGHNTVSWYQQALGQGPQFIFQYYREEENGRGNFPPRFSGLQFPNYSSELNVNALELDDSALYLCASSFRDSKTYEQFFGPGTRLTVL.

The genes are TRBV29-1 and TRBJ1-3; perhaps TRBD1 as D (6 bases). This CDR3 is 12 amino acids long. Trimming pared 6 bases from V and 3 bases from J, leaving 9 bases between. CDR1 is SQVTM and CDR2 is ANQGSEA in the germline V gene. CDR3 sequence: CSVTGFGNTIYF. CDR3 in DNA: TGCAGCGTAACAGGGTTTGGAAACACCATATATTTT.

V usage is TRBV15 and J usage is TRBJ1-5; no firm D call. Trimming cost V 0 bases and J 11 bases, with 14 bases left between them. This CDR3 has 14 residues. Germline loops: CDR1 LNHNV, CDR2 YYDKDF (reference sequence). DNA of the CDR3: TGTGCCACCAGCAGAGAAGATATCGTTGGCTCCCAGCATTTT. Amino acids: CATSREDIVGSQHF. The variable domain in full, with the rest retrieved from reference TRBV15 and TRBJ1-5, is DAMVIQNPRYQVTQFGKPVTLSCSQTLNHNVMYWYQQKSSQAPKLLFHYYDKDFNNEADTPDNFQSRRPNTSFCFLDIRSPGLGDTAMYLCATSREDIVGSQHFGDGTRLSIL.

The rearrangement links TRBV19 to TRBJ2-2, with D unclear. This CDR3 contains 15 residues. Germline loops: CDR1 LNHDA, CDR2 SQIVND (reference sequence). V lost 7 bases and J lost 0, with 12 bases in between. The CDR3 loop reads CASTSHQTNTGELFF. The CDR3 region has the DNA TGTGCCAGTACGAGCCACCAAACGAACACCGGGGAGCTGTTTTTT. Full variable domain (missing parts from reference TRBV19 and TRBJ2-2): DGGITQSPKYLFRKEGQNVTLSCEQNLNHDAMYWYRQDPGQGLRLIYYSQIVNDFQKGDIAEGYSVSREKKESFPLTVTSAQKNPTAFYLCASTSHQTNTGELFFGEGSRLTVL.

This clone appeared a single time. The gene calls are TRBV6-5 and TRBJ2-5, with D perhaps TRBD2 (6 bases). The last part of the DNA fits TRBJ2-7 better; the J call may be wrong. The CDR3 has 14 residues. Germline-derived CDR1 and CDR2 are MNHEY and SVGAGI. The CDR3 DNA reads TGTGCCAGGGGGCGGGGAAGGGAAGCCTACGAGCAGTACTTC. Amino acids: CARGRGREAYEQYF.

This clone has a single count. The chain carries TRBV18 and TRBJ2-7; 7 nucleotides match TRBD1. V dropped 6 bases and J dropped 3; count of bases not matched to a gene: 8. CDR1 and CDR2 from the germline V gene are KGHSH and LQKENI. The length of the CDR3 is 14 residues. This chain's CDR3 is CASSFEGAGYEQYF. The CDR3 DNA follows: TGTGCCAGCTCTTTTGAGGGGGCCGGCTACGAGCAGTACTTC.

The chain carries TRBV2 and TRBJ2-1; no definite D call. The CDR3 length is 17 residues. CDR1 SNHLY and CDR2 FYNNEI come from the germline V gene. Trimming pared 0 bases from V and 0 bases from J, leaving 12 bases between. CDR3 in amino acids: CASSEALLDSSYNEQFF. As DNA, the CDR3 is TGTGCCAGCAGTGAAGCGCTTTTAGATAGCTCCTACAATGAGCAGTTCTTC.

The rearrangement joins TRBV27 to TRBJ2-3, with 7 bases aligning to TRBD1. Trimming cost V 8 bases and J 1 base; bases outside gene matches: 6. The CDR3 has 14 residues. The germline CDR1 and CDR2 sequences are MNHEY and SMNVEV (reference sequence). The CDR3 DNA reads as TGTGCCAGCGGCCGGGACAGAGGCACAGATACGCAGTATTTT. Protein sequence: CASGRDRGTDTQYF.

The rearrangement links TRBV9 to TRBJ2-3; D is unclear. Deletions cut 1 base from V and 4 bases from J, with 7 bases between. Germline CDR1 is SGDLS and CDR2 is YYNGEE. The CDR3 has 13 residues. CDR3 DNA: TGTGCCAGCAGCGTACAGGTTGCAGATACGCAGTATTTT. Residues: CASSVQVADTQYF.